These 17 T cell receptor beta chains were sequenced from one sample in a study of blood T cell repertoires in COVID-19. Only in-frame clones appear in the TCRdb table, and some are missing; sequencing was by immunoSEQ multiplex PCR. This repertoire shows under 250,000 clones, around nine tenths found once; its top ten account for 2.7%. Material: peripheral blood. Source of these receptors: a woman aged 55-70 years with acute or convalescent COVID-19.

The J gene is TRBJ2-5, the V gene TRBV7-9, with D hard to call. CDR1 is SEHNR, CDR2 FQNEAQ, per germline (reference sequence). The V end was cut by 5 bases, the J end by 4 bases, with 8 bases between. CDR3 size: 12 residues. The CDR3 DNA reads as TGTGCCAGCAGCGCCCGCAGAGAGACCCAGTACTTC. Translating it yields CASSARRETQYF.

This clone was found once. DNA for the CDR3: TGTGCCAGCAGCGTAGACTCCACCGCAACCTCTGGAAACACCATATATTTT. It codes for CASSVDSTATSGNTIYF. The chain uses TRBV9 and TRBJ1-3; unclear D gene. V dropped 0 bases and J dropped 0 bases, with 13 bases sitting between them. The V gene's germline CDR1 is SGDLS and CDR2 YYNGEE. This CDR3 region has 17 residues.

This rearrangement joins TRBV9 to TRBJ2-7; 11 bases match TRBD2. The CDR3 length is 17 residues. V gave up 3 bases and J gave up 2 bases; unmatched junction bases: 10. Looked up from germline, CDR1 is SGDLS and CDR2 is YYNGEE. CDR3 protein: CASSDGASGGKTYEQYF. For the CDR3, the DNA is TGTGCCAGCAGCGATGGAGCTAGCGGGGGGAAGACCTACGAGCAGTACTTC.

Concerning this clone: The sample carries other DNA sequences with the same CDR3. The chain has TRBV19 and TRBJ1-5; the D gene is possibly TRBD1 (6 bases). The ends were cut back, 5 bases at V and 4 bases at J, with 9 bases in the middle. Germline CDR1 and CDR2: LNHDA and SQIVND (reference sequence). The CDR3 loop spans 13 amino acids. The CDR3 sequence is CASSWQGNQPQHF. CDR3 DNA: TGTGCCAGTAGTTGGCAGGGGAATCAGCCCCAGCATTTT.

The chain links TRBV28 to TRBJ2-2; no reliable D call. V lost 3 bases, J lost 4 bases, and 9 bases lay in between. Germline values: CDR1 MDHEN, CDR2 SYDVKM. This CDR3 spans 14 amino acids. CDR3 amino acids: CASSLSSSTGELFF. The CDR3 DNA reads as TGTGCCAGCAGTTTGTCGAGTAGCACCGGGGAGCTGTTTTTT.

The chain has TRBV2 and TRBJ1-2; perhaps TRBD1 as D (6 bases). Trimming removed 6 bases from V and 4 bases from J, with 15 bases in between. There are 14 residues in the CDR3. Per the germline V gene, CDR1 is SNHLY and CDR2 is FYNNEI. In DNA form, the CDR3 reads TGTGCCAGCAGCTCGGACAGAGTTATCTATGGCTACACCTTC. Protein sequence: CASSSDRVIYGYTF.

This chain links TRBV6-6 with TRBJ2-1; TRBD2 agrees at 15 bases. The CDR3 covers 18 residues. Germline loops: CDR1 MNHNY, CDR2 SVGAGI (reference sequence). Unmatched junction bases numbered 15, after V lost 5 bases and J lost 10 bases. This chain's CDR3 is CASSPLPIGLAGGGEQFF. CDR3 in DNA: TGTGCCAGCAGTCCCCTGCCGATCGGACTAGCGGGAGGGGGGGAGCAGTTCTTC.

The CDR3 sequence: CASSYDRGLYEQYF. The CDR3 DNA follows: TGTGCCAGCAGTTATGACAGGGGGCTCTACGAGCAGTACTTC. The V gene is TRBV6-5, the J gene TRBJ2-7; 10 bases line up with TRBD1. The trim removed 3 bases at V and 3 bases at J, leaving 2 bases unmatched. The CDR3 length is 14 residues. Germline CDR1 reads MNHEY; CDR2 reads SVGAGI.

This clone was recorded once. The chain uses TRBV7-8 and TRBJ2-2; 8 bases agree with TRBD2. This CDR3 comprises 19 residues. V lost 3 bases, J lost 1 base, and 13 bases stayed unmatched. Germline assignment: CDR1 SGHVS and CDR2 FQNEAQ. In DNA form, the CDR3 reads TGTGCCAGCAGCTTTAAAGCCGTTTCGGGAGGGCTGAACACCGGGGAGCTGTTTTTT. As protein: CASSFKAVSGGLNTGELFF.

V gene TRBV11-2 combines with J gene TRBJ1-2, with D uncertain. The V gene's germline CDR1 is SGHAT and CDR2 FQNNGV. V was shortened by 4 bases and J by 3 bases, with 12 bases between the two germline ends. The CDR3 covers 14 residues. The CDR3 loop is CASSSTGRDYGYTF. The CDR3 DNA sequence: TGTGCCAGCAGCTCAACCGGTCGCGACTATGGCTACACCTTC.

V is TRBV7-8 and J is TRBJ1-6, with D possibly being TRBD1 (5 bases). The CDR3 is made up of 15 amino acids. Trimming pared 0 bases from V and 7 bases from J, leaving 10 bases between. CDR1 is SGHVS and CDR2 is FQNEAQ in the germline V gene. CDR3: CASSLAAGRNSPLHF. The CDR3 region has the DNA TGTGCCAGCAGCTTAGCTGCAGGGAGGAATTCACCCCTCCACTTT.

The chain recombines TRBV18 with TRBJ1-1, with 9 nucleotides matching TRBD1. The CDR3 is 14 residues long. J lost 1 base, V lost 4 bases, and 1 base had no gene match. The germline V gene encodes CDR1 KGHSH and CDR2 LQKENI. In nucleotides, the CDR3 is TGTGCCAGCTCACAGGGACAGGGGAACACTGAAGCTTTCTTT. Translation gives CASSQGQGNTEAFF.

In its sample, this clone was seen a few times. The gene calls are TRBV29-1 and TRBJ2-3, with D perhaps TRBD2 (7 bases). CDR3 length: 14 amino acids. The V gene lost 3 bases and the J gene lost 3 bases, with 13 bases spanning the gap. The germline CDR1 and CDR2 sequences are SQVTM and ANQGSEA. CDR3 protein: CSVEKGRGTDTQYF. The DNA for the CDR3 is TGCAGCGTTGAGAAAGGGAGGGGGACAGATACGCAGTATTTT.

The chain has TRBV18 and TRBJ1-2; D perhaps matches TRBD1 (5 bases). Germline CDR1 is KGHSH and CDR2 is LQKENI. V was cut by 3 bases and J by 8 bases, with 10 bases left in between. The CDR3 covers 12 residues. CDR3 in DNA: TGTGCCAGCTCACCGGGGCGTAAGGGCTACACCTTC. Protein: CASSPGRKGYTF.

The chain is built from TRBV19 and TRBJ1-4, with 7 nucleotides matching TRBD1. The CDR3 sequence is 13 residues long. V lost 1 base, J lost 8 bases, and 1 base stayed unmatched. CDR1 is LNHDA, CDR2 SQIVND, per germline (reference sequence). CDR3 region: CASSIGTGEKLFF. The DNA of the CDR3 is TGTGCCAGTAGTATAGGGACAGGCGAAAAACTGTTTTTT.

This clone has a single count. This rearrangement joins TRBV15 to TRBJ1-5; D call uncertain. Per the germline V gene, CDR1 is LNHNV and CDR2 is YYDKDF (reference sequence). V lost 1 base to trimming and J lost 6 bases, with 10 bases between them. The CDR3 consists of 14 residues. DNA of the CDR3: TGTGCCACCAGCAGAGGGATCGGGAGTCAGCCCCAGCATTTT. It is translated as CATSRGIGSQPQHF.

The chain uses TRBV4-2 and TRBJ2-1; D unresolved. V shed 0 bases and J shed 4 bases, with 10 bases lying between them. Per the germline V gene, CDR1 is LGHNA and CDR2 is YNFKEQ. The CDR3 runs 15 residues. The CDR3 DNA follows: TGTGCCAGCAGCCAAGATCCTGCGGAATACAATGAGCAGTTCTTC. This translates into CASSQDPAEYNEQFF.